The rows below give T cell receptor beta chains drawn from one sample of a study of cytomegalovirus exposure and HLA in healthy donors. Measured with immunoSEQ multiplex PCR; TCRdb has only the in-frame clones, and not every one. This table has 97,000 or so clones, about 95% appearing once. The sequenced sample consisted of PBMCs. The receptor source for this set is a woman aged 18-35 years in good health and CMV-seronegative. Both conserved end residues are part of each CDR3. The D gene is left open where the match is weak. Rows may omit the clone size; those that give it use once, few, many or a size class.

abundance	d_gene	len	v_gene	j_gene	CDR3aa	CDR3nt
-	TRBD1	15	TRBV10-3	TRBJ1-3	CAIMRGTGAGNTIYF	TGTGCCATCATGCGAGGGACAGGGGCAGGAAACACCATATATTTT
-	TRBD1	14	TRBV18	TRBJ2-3	CASSRATGGDTQYF	TGTGCCAGCTCACGGGCCACAGGGGGAGATACGCAGTATTTT
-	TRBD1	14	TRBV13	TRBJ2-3	CASSPGQGADTQYF	TGTGCCAGCAGCCCAGGCCAGGGGGCAGATACGCAGTATTTT
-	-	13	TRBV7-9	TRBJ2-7	CASSPSGFYEQYF	TGTGCCAGCAGCCCCAGCGGCTTCTACGAGCAGTACTTC
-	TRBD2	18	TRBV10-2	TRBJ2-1	CASSERLAGGPSANEQFF	TGCGCCAGCAGTGAGAGGCTAGCGGGAGGGCCATCGGCCAATGAGCAGTTCTTC
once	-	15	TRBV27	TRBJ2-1	CASSLDSSSYNEQFF	TGTGCCAGCAGTTTGGACTCAAGCTCCTACAATGAGCAGTTCTTC
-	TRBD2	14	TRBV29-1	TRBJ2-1	CSVAGGGLSSEQFF	TGCAGCGTGGCGGGGGGAGGGCTTTCGAGTGAGCAGTTCTTC
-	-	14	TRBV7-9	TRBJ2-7	CASSTAYTSYEQYF	TGTGCCAGCAGCACCGCATACACTAGCTACGAGCAGTACTTC
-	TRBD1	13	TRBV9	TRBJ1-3	CASGNRGGNTIYF	TGTGCCAGCGGCAACAGGGGCGGAAACACCATATATTTT
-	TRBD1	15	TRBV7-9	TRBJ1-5	CASSLATGGNQPQHF	TGTGCCAGCAGCTTAGCGACAGGGGGCAATCAGCCCCAGCATTTT
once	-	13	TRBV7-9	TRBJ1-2	CASSLLQYNGYTF	TGTGCCAGCAGCTTATTGCAGTATAATGGCTACACCTTC
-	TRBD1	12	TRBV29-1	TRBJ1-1	CSVGTGVTEAFF	TGCAGCGTTGGGACAGGGGTCACTGAAGCTTTCTTT
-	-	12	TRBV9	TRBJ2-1	CASSVPGSEQFF	TGTGCCAGCAGCGTCCCAGGGTCTGAGCAGTTCTTC
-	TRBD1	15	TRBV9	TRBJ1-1	CASSATTGAGTEAFF	TGTGCCAGCAGCGCTACCACAGGGGCCGGCACTGAAGCTTTCTTT
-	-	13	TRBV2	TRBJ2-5	CASRRLPGETQYF	TGTGCCAGCAGGAGGCTCCCCGGGGAGACCCAGTACTTC
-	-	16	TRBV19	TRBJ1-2	CASLPTATEFFYGYTF	TGTGCCAGTCTACCCACCGCGACAGAGTTCTTCTATGGCTACACCTTC
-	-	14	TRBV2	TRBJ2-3	CASKGGFGTDTQYF	TGTGCCAGCAAGGGCGGGTTTGGAACAGATACGCAGTATTTT
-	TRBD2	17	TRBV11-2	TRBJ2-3	CASSLGLAGSPVDTQYF	TGTGCCAGCAGCTTAGGACTAGCGGGATCCCCCGTAGATACGCAGTATTTT
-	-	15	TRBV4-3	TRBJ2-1	CASSQGTGEYNEQFF	TGCGCCAGCAGCCAAGGTACGGGGGAGTACAATGAGCAGTTCTTC
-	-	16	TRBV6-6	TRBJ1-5	CASSYMGGGGNQPQHF	TGTGCCAGCAGTTACATGGGGGGAGGAGGCAATCAGCCCCAGCATTTT